The clone carrying this T cell receptor beta chain was seen just once. The CDR3 loop spans 16 amino acids. The germline V gene encodes CDR1 SGHDT and CDR2 YYEEEE. The V gene lost 0 bases and the J gene lost 7 bases, with 19 bases spanning the gap. Researchers sorted participants into cohorts using their self-reported clinical history. This entry belongs to a study of blood T cell repertoires in COVID-19. Looking at the study overall: The United States, Italy and Spain were the sources of the acute and convalescent COVID-19 samples. From T cells, B-cell-depleted T cells, or PBMCs came the material, which was cDNA or gDNA.

Study processing details: Amplifying reference gene primers gave estimates of nucleated cell counts. Using immunoSEQ multiplex PCR, the repertoire was profiled, and TCRdb retains in-frame clones only, with some absent. Clonal size and the V and J genes are those of that table, whereas D and trimming came from the DNA. This table holds roughly 320,000 clones, roughly 90% found once. V and J are TRBV5-6 and TRBJ1-2; perhaps TRBD1 as D (6 bases). Sequencing was performed on PBMCs or T cells enriched from blood (not recorded which). The clonotype was recovered from a woman aged 25 to 39 who had been exposed to COVID-19. The CDR3 region is CASSLAITGGLGGYTF. The CDR3 DNA sequence: TGTGCCAGCAGCTTGGCCATTACGGGGGGCTTAGGTGGCTACACCTTC. The whole variable domain, remainder taken from reference TRBV5-6 and TRBJ1-2, is DAGVTQSPTHLIKTRGQQVTLRCSPKSGHDTVSWYQQALGQGPQFIFQYYEEEERQRGNFPDRFSGHQFPNYSSELNVNALLLGDSALYLCASSLAITGGLGGYTFGSGTRLTVV.